A selection of T cell receptor beta chains follows, all from one sample in a study of brain T cells in children with intractable seizures. The repertoire was sequenced with immunoSEQ multiplex PCR; TCRdb's copy has only in-frame clones and lacks some. The profile shows around 38,000 clones, approximately 90% of them singletons. Source: peripheral blood, taken at surgery. All receptors come from a girl aged 2 to 9 with tuberous sclerosis and intractable seizures. Each CDR3 is given with its conserved first and last residue. A D gene is named only where the DNA matches it firmly. Size is stated for part of the rows, as once, few or many counts, or as a class when the clone is expanded.

.	.	TRBV30	TRBJ1-1	TGTGCCTGGAGTGGTTGGCTTGAGGGTTTTCCTGAAGCTTTCTTT	CAWSGWLEGFPEAFF
.	once	TRBV4-1	TRBJ2-7	TGCGCCAGCAGTCAAAAAGCCAACCCTCGAGCGACCGAGCAGTACTTC	CASSQKANPRATEQYF
TRBD2	.	TRBV7-9	TRBJ2-1	TGTGCCAGCACCGGGACTAGCTCCTACAATGAGCAGTTCTTC	CASTGTSSYNEQFF
.	.	TRBV5-1	TRBJ2-1	TGCGCCAGCAGCTTGGGGAGCTCGAGCTCCTACAATGAGCAGTTCTTC	CASSLGSSSSYNEQFF
.	.	TRBV12-3/TRBV12-4	TRBJ2-1	TGTGCCAGCTCAGGGGAGGTAGTCAATGAGCAGTTCTTC	CASSGEVVNEQFF
.	.	TRBV6-5	TRBJ1-1	TGTGCCAGCGCTCAGGGAGGGGCATTGAACACTGAAGCTTTCTTT	CASAQGGALNTEAFF
.	.	TRBV7-9	TRBJ1-2	TGTGCCAGCAGCTTCGTCGGGACAAACTATGGCTACACCTTC	CASSFVGTNYGYTF
.	few	TRBV6-1	TRBJ2-3	TGTGCCAGCAGTGAACTCAGGGGTGGCACAGATACGCAGTATTTT	CASSELRGGTDTQYF
.	.	TRBV9	TRBJ2-2	TGTGCCAGCAGCGTAGACGGGAGCACCGGGGAGCTGTTTTTT	CASSVDGSTGELFF
.	.	TRBV2	TRBJ1-3	TGTGCCAGCAGTGAAGAGGCCACCTCTGGAAACACCATATATTTT	CASSEEATSGNTIYF
.	.	TRBV27	TRBJ1-2	TGTGCCAGCAGTCCGGGACCGGGTGTCTATGGCTACACCTTC	CASSPGPGVYGYTF
.	.	TRBV6-1	TRBJ1-4	TGTGCCAGCAGTGAGGAGGGCGCGGCCCGGTGGGTTGAAAAACTGTTTTTT	CASSEEGAARWVEKLFF
TRBD2	.	TRBV6-5	TRBJ2-7	TGTGCCAGCACCACAGTACCACTAGCGGGGGACGAGCAGTACTTC	CASTTVPLAGDEQYF
TRBD1	.	TRBV11-1	TRBJ1-4	TGTGCCAGCAGCCACGGACAGGGGGTATCTAATGAAAAACTGTTTTTT	CASSHGQGVSNEKLFF
.	.	TRBV27	TRBJ2-1	TGTGCCAGCAACTTACAGGGTGGCTTGGGGAATGAGCAGTTCTTC	CASNLQGGLGNEQFF
.	.	TRBV2	TRBJ2-3	TGTGCCAGCAGGTTCGTTACCACAGATACGCAGTATTTT	CASRFVTTDTQYF
.	.	TRBV6-5	TRBJ2-1	TGTGCCAGCAGTACCCACCGGGGCCACAATGAGCAGTTCTTC	CASSTHRGHNEQFF
.	.	TRBV27	TRBJ1-1	TGTGCCAGCAGTTTTTCGATGTCCACTGAAGCTTTCTTT	CASSFSMSTEAFF
TRBD2	.	TRBV7-3	TRBJ2-1	TGTGCCAGCAGCTTAATGGCGGGGGACTACAATGAGCAGTTCTTC	CASSLMAGDYNEQFF
TRBD1	.	TRBV15	TRBJ1-2	TGTGCCACCAGCACGACCCTGGGACAGGGGGCAAGAGGCTACACCTTC	CATSTTLGQGARGYTF
TRBD2	.	TRBV19	TRBJ2-2	TGTGCCAGTAGTATTACTAGCGGGGGGGAAAACACCGGGGAGCTGTTTTTT	CASSITSGGENTGELFF
TRBD1	.	TRBV11-2	TRBJ2-3	TGTGCCAGCAGCCCCGGGACAGTTTTTAGCACAGATACGCAGTATTTT	CASSPGTVFSTDTQYF
.	.	TRBV6-1	TRBJ2-7	TGTGCCAGCAGTCGGGGACCGATATACGAGCAGTACTTC	CASSRGPIYEQYF
.	once	TRBV29-1	TRBJ1-4	TGCAGCCACTCATATAATGAAAAACTGTTTTTT	CSHSYNEKLFF
.	.	TRBV6-6	TRBJ1-2	TGTGGGACTAGTGGTAACTATGGCTACACCTTC	CGTSGNYGYTF
.	.	TRBV28	TRBJ1-3	TGTGCCAGCAGTTCGGGACACTCTGGAAACACCATATATTTT	CASSSGHSGNTIYF
.	.	TRBV18	TRBJ1-2	TGTGCCAGCTCACGACTGATGGCAGGACGGGGAGGCTACACCTTC	CASSRLMAGRGGYTF
.	.	TRBV2	TRBJ2-2	TGTGCCAGCAGTGAAGTGTGGGGCAGGGCCGTAATAAAGGCTGGGACCGGGGAGCTGTTTTTT	CASSEVWGRAVIKAGTGELFF
TRBD2	.	TRBV30	TRBJ2-1	TGTGCCTGGAGTGTACTAGCGGGCTCCTACAATGAGCAGTTCTTC	CAWSVLAGSYNEQFF
.	.	TRBV30	TRBJ1-4	TGTGCCTGGAGTCGGGGGAAGATATCGACTAATGAAAAACTGTTTTTT	CAWSRGKISTNEKLFF
.	.	TRBV6-5	TRBJ1-1	TGTGCCAGCAGTTACGCGAGACTAGGAAACACTGAAGCTTTCTTT	CASSYARLGNTEAFF
TRBD2	.	TRBV7-3	TRBJ2-5	TGTGCCAGCAGCTTAGGAGCTAGCGGGGGGGCAGAGACCCAGTACTTC	CASSLGASGGAETQYF
.	few	TRBV5-1	TRBJ1-6	TGCGCCAGCAGTTTGAAGGGAGGATCCTATAATTCACCCCTCCACTTT	CASSLKGGSYNSPLHF
.	once	TRBV7-9	TRBJ1-2	TGTGCCAGCAGCCCCCAAAGGGGATTCTATGGCTACACCTTC	CASSPQRGFYGYTF
.	.	TRBV24-1	TRBJ2-7	TGTGCCACCAACACAGGGCGCTTCTCCTACGAGCAGTACTTC	CATNTGRFSYEQYF
TRBD2	.	TRBV7-3	TRBJ2-5	TGTGCCAGCAGCCCGGGACTAGCGGTCCAAGAGACCCAGTACTTC	CASSPGLAVQETQYF
.	.	TRBV6-4	TRBJ2-2	TGTGCCAGCAGTGACTCGTGGACATCCACCGGGGAGCTGTTTTTT	CASSDSWTSTGELFF
.	.	TRBV27	TRBJ1-6	TGTGCCAGCAGTTACATAAATTCACCCCTCCACTTT	CASSYINSPLHF
TRBD1	.	TRBV9	TRBJ1-2	TGTGCCAGCAGCGCAGATGACCAGGGGGCAAACTATGGCTACACCTTC	CASSADDQGANYGYTF
TRBD1	once	TRBV3-1/TRBV3-2	TRBJ1-3	TGTGCCAGCAGCTCAGGACAGGGGTCGAACTCTGGAAACACCATATATTTT	CASSSGQGSNSGNTIYF
TRBD2	.	TRBV29-1	TRBJ2-1	TGCAGCGTTGGGCGGGGGGGCTCGGATGAGCAGTTCTTC	CSVGRGGSDEQFF
TRBD1	.	TRBV4-1	TRBJ2-2	TGCGCCAGCAGCGGGACAGGGTTTGGCGGGGAGCTGTTTTTT	CASSGTGFGGELFF
.	.	TRBV5-4	TRBJ1-6	TGTGCCAGCAGCCCGGACGTATATAATTCACCCCTCCACTTT	CASSPDVYNSPLHF
TRBD1	once	TRBV5-4	TRBJ2-4	TGTGCCAGCAGCTTGGGAGGGGGCGCAGCGGAAAACATTCAGTACTTC	CASSLGGGAAENIQYF
TRBD1	.	TRBV7-6	TRBJ2-1	TGTGCCAGCAGCTTAGTTCCACCCGGGACAGGGGCATATGAGCAGTTCTTC	CASSLVPPGTGAYEQFF
TRBD1	.	TRBV4-1	TRBJ1-2	TGCGCCAGCAGCCTCCAACAGACAGGGGGAACCAACTATGGCTACACCTTC	CASSLQQTGGTNYGYTF
TRBD1	.	TRBV6-5	TRBJ1-2	TGTGCCAGCAGGCCGACAGGGGTAGCTAACTATGGCTACACCTTC	CASRPTGVANYGYTF
.	.	TRBV19	TRBJ1-1	TGTGCCAGTAGTGAGGCGGGGAACACTGAAGCTTTCTTT	CASSEAGNTEAFF
TRBD2	.	TRBV7-8	TRBJ2-1	TGTGCCAGCAGCTCACCGGGACTAGCGGGGGTTACCCTTAATGAGCAGTTCTTC	CASSSPGLAGVTLNEQFF
.	.	TRBV5-6	TRBJ2-3	TGTGCCAGCAGCTTGGTGGGTATGGAGGGAACAGATACGCAGTATTTT	CASSLVGMEGTDTQYF
.	.	TRBV14	TRBJ1-2	TGTGCCGCATGGCCTACGAACTATGGCTACACCTTC	CAAWPTNYGYTF